This TCR beta chain was sequenced for a study of blood T cell repertoires in COVID-19 (TCRdb year 2020). Broadly, across the study: Samples from collaborators originated in the United States, Italy and Spain and spanned both the acute and convalescent phases of COVID-19. The samples were drawn from two sources: the first 160 participants of the ongoing ImmuneRACE study, and some 1,300 subjects contributed by 6 global collaborators. The material from the prospective study consisted of cDNA or gDNA derived from T cells, B-cell-depleted T cells, or PBMCs. Subjects who had been exposed to COVID-19, were actively infected with it, or had recovered from it provided the deeply sampled blood TCRbeta repertoires that made up the dataset. Where available, HLA class I and class II types were obtained from metadata supplied by the sample provider rather than from assay-based typing. A freely available public database, intended as a resource for researchers studying the immune response to SARS-CoV-2, is where the repertoires were released. Sample metadata almost always included a de-identified subject ID, COVID-19 status, age in years and sex.

The collaborating institutions used their own protocols to collect whole blood in K2EDTA tubes. For TCRbeta analysis, collaborator samples were shipped as frozen whole blood, as isolated PBMCs, or as DNA extracted from either sample type. The V end loses 0 bases and the J end loses 6 bases, and a stretch of 13 bases separates them. Looking up the germline V gene yields CDR1 SGDLS and CDR2 YYNGEE. Its CDR3 holds 14 amino acids, cysteine through phenylalanine. CDR3 DNA only is kept here, 42 bases in frame from base 1. TCRbeta CDR3 regions were amplified from genomic DNA by means of the immunoSEQ Assay, a bias-controlled multiplex PCR. The authors' analysis ran thus. The number of nucleated cells in each sample was estimated from the amplification of reference gene primers within the assay. To quantify the absolute abundance of each unique TCRbeta CDR3 rearrangement, sequence reads were collapsed and filtered. For each sample, productive Simpson clonality was calculated as the square root of Simpson's diversity index across productive rearrangements. TCRdb re-hosts the immuneACCESS table, in-frame sequences only. Its copies lack some clones; in the studies checked, an unresolved V gene accounts for under half of them, and the cause for the rest is not known. The V and J calls and clone size are taken from that table; D and trimming were inferred from the DNA. This sample is represented by 75,000 or so clones; roughly 88% of them were singletons. The top ten constitute approximately 28% of the sample.

This clone came up once. Its cognate antigen has yet to be identified. Base qualities are not provided; no much larger clone lies one nucleotide away. What the authors observed across the whole study: Clinical and demographic metadata were provided uncurated, with the amount varying by source and participant.

Sequencing was done on a sample of peripheral blood. The clonotype comes from a man aged 50 to 60 with acute or convalescent COVID-19. The chain is made from TRBV9 and TRBJ2-7; the D gene is perhaps TRBD2, on 5 matching bases. The CDR3 region has the sequence CASSVGVGGREQYF. The sequenced DNA is TGTGCCAGCAGCGTAGGAGTAGGAGGCCGCGAGCAGTACTTC.